This T cell receptor beta chain was obtained from a study of blood T cell repertoires in COVID-19. Overall study context: COVID-19 samples, acute and convalescent, were from the United States, Italy and Spain.

The CDR3 contains 16 residues. Looked up from germline, CDR1 is PRHDT and CDR2 is FYEKMQ (reference sequence). V lost 6 bases, J lost 2 bases, and 17 bases lay in between. Data came from immunoSEQ multiplex PCR; TCRdb stores just in-frame clones and leaves some out. Among some 260,000 clones, under 90% were seen once, and the ten largest hold more than 1.5%. Cohort allocation depended upon clinical history that participants reported. The TCR comes from a man aged 40-49 years who had recovered from COVID-19. The chain has TRBV13 and TRBJ1-5; D call uncertain. Source material: PBMCs or T cells enriched from blood (not recorded which). CDR3 in amino acids: CASSAGSYKGNQPQHF. The CDR3 nucleotides read TGTGCCAGCAGTGCGGGGAGTTATAAGGGCAATCAGCCCCAGCATTTT. The variable domain in full, with the rest retrieved from reference TRBV13 and TRBJ1-5, is AAGVIQSPRHLIKEKRETATLKCYPIPRHDTVYWYQQGPGQDPQFLISFYEKMQSDKGSIPDRFSAQQFSDYHSELNMSSLELGDSALYFCASSAGSYKGNQPQHFGDGTRLSIL.